Listed below are T cell receptor beta chains from one sample, sequenced in a study of technical replicates of blood from a handful of donors. Assay used: immunoSEQ multiplex PCR; TCRdb lists only in-frame clones, some missing. The repertoire holds under 20,000 clones, with around nine tenths as singletons. Input material: PBMCs. Source of these receptors: a human donor in good health. Both conserved end residues are part of each CDR3. Each record gives: V gene, J gene, clone size, D gene, CDR3 protein, CDR3 DNA. D genes are given only for firm matches. Clone size, where shown, is once, few, many, or a class for clones that have expanded.

V: TRBV6-5
J: TRBJ2-7
size: .
D: .
CDR3: CASSYSGGSYEQYF
DNA: TGTGCCAGCAGTTACTCTGGAGGCTCCTACGAGCAGTACTTC

V: TRBV7-2
J: TRBJ2-3
size: .
D: .
CDR3: CASSPPATGLADTQYF
DNA: TGTGCCAGCAGCCCACCAGCGACGGGTCTTGCAGATACGCAGTATTTT

V: TRBV27
J: TRBJ1-5
size: .
D: .
CDR3: CASSSRVQNQPQHF
DNA: TGTGCCAGCAGTTCACGGGTTCAAAATCAGCCCCAGCATTTT

V: TRBV28
J: TRBJ1-3
size: .
D: .
CDR3: CASSLAGVISGNTIYF
DNA: TGTGCCAGCAGTTTAGCGGGGGTCATCTCTGGAAACACCATATATTTT

V: TRBV6-4
J: TRBJ2-1
size: .
D: TRBD1
CDR3: CASSDSGTGRFF
DNA: TGTGCCAGCAGTGACTCCGGGACAGGCAGGTTCTTC

V: TRBV4-2
J: TRBJ1-2
size: few
D: .
CDR3: CASSQEGGSRYGYTF
DNA: TGTGCCAGCAGCCAAGAGGGCGGGAGTCGCTATGGCTACACCTTC

V: TRBV5-6
J: TRBJ2-2
size: .
D: TRBD2
CDR3: CASRLNELAGFTGELFF
DNA: TGTGCCAGCAGACTAAATGAACTAGCGGGATTTACCGGGGAGCTGTTTTTT

V: TRBV5-4
J: TRBJ2-7
size: .
D: TRBD2
CDR3: CASSQPFDSGKYEQYF
DNA: TGTGCCAGCAGCCAACCTTTTGATAGCGGGAAATACGAGCAGTACTTC

V: TRBV2
J: TRBJ2-1
size: .
D: .
CDR3: CASSVLSSYNEQFF
DNA: TGTGCCAGCAGTGTCCTGAGCTCCTACAATGAGCAGTTCTTC

V: TRBV6-7
J: TRBJ2-1
size: .
D: TRBD2
CDR3: CASSYGGRGYNEQFF
DNA: TGTGCCAGCAGTTACGGCGGGAGGGGGTACAATGAGCAGTTCTTC

V: TRBV5-1
J: TRBJ2-5
size: .
D: .
CDR3: CASSLGLQIQETQYF
DNA: TGCGCCAGCAGCTTGGGTTTACAGATACAAGAGACCCAGTACTTC

V: TRBV19
J: TRBJ2-7
size: once
D: .
CDR3: CASSIASRAEPFEQYF
DNA: TGTGCCAGTAGTATAGCCTCCAGGGCAGAACCTTTCGAGCAGTACTTC

V: TRBV2
J: TRBJ2-1
size: .
D: .
CDR3: CASRDRGLAYNEQFF
DNA: TGTGCCAGCAGGGATAGAGGCCTTGCCTACAATGAGCAGTTCTTC

V: TRBV10-2
J: TRBJ2-4
size: .
D: .
CDR3: CAPIFQGAKNIQYF
DNA: TGCGCCCCTATTTTCCAGGGAGCCAAAAACATTCAGTACTTC

V: TRBV27
J: TRBJ2-1
size: .
D: TRBD2
CDR3: CASSLSPSGTTYNEQFF
DNA: TGTGCCAGCAGTTTATCCCCTAGCGGGACGACCTACAATGAGCAGTTCTTC

V: TRBV19
J: TRBJ1-4
size: .
D: .
CDR3: CASSIGGTNEKLFF
DNA: TGTGCCAGTAGTATCGGCGGGACTAATGAAAAACTGTTTTTT

V: TRBV5-3
J: TRBJ1-1
size: .
D: .
CDR3: CARSLEPGGSATEAFF
DNA: TGTGCCAGAAGCTTGGAGCCAGGAGGGTCAGCTACTGAAGCTTTCTTT

V: TRBV5-4
J: TRBJ2-1
size: once
D: .
CDR3: CASSSAERSYNEQFF
DNA: TGTGCCAGCAGCTCGGCAGAGAGGTCCTACAATGAGCAGTTCTTC

V: TRBV7-9
J: TRBJ2-7
size: .
D: .
CDR3: CASSLGTAGNEQYF
DNA: TGTGCCAGCAGCTTAGGGACAGCCGGGAACGAGCAGTACTTC

V: TRBV2
J: TRBJ1-5
size: few
D: .
CDR3: CASSGQGQGQPQHF
DNA: TGTGCCAGCAGTGGGCAGGGTCAGGGGCAGCCCCAGCATTTT

V: TRBV5-4
J: TRBJ2-3
size: .
D: TRBD2
CDR3: CASGLAGGDTQYF
DNA: TGTGCCAGCGGTCTAGCGGGAGGTGATACGCAGTATTTT

V: TRBV7-9
J: TRBJ1-1
size: few
D: .
CDR3: CATLSSLNTEAFF
DNA: TGTGCCACCCTTAGTTCTTTAAACACTGAAGCTTTCTTT

V: TRBV7-8
J: TRBJ1-3
size: .
D: TRBD1
CDR3: CASSLQGAGNTIYF
DNA: TGTGCCAGCAGCTTACAGGGGGCTGGAAACACCATATATTTT

V: TRBV21-1
J: TRBJ2-7
size: .
D: .
CDR3: CARGQSQTSDGYF
DNA: TGTGCCAGGGGACAGAGCCAGACTAGCGATGGGTACTTC

V: TRBV10-3
J: TRBJ2-7
size: .
D: TRBD2
CDR3: CAISEGLASGEQYF
DNA: TGTGCCATCAGTGAGGGACTAGCTAGTGGGGAGCAGTACTTC

V: TRBV27
J: TRBJ2-7
size: .
D: .
CDR3: CASSLSLWWGNEQYF
DNA: TGTGCCAGCAGTTTATCCCTGTGGTGGGGCAACGAGCAGTACTTC

V: TRBV2
J: TRBJ2-5
size: .
D: TRBD2
CDR3: CASSAGLAGNVQETQYF
DNA: TGTGCCAGCAGTGCGGGACTAGCGGGGAACGTCCAAGAGACCCAGTACTTC

V: TRBV10-3
J: TRBJ1-1
size: .
D: .
CDR3: CAISDRQANTEAFF
DNA: TGTGCCATCAGTGATAGACAGGCCAACACTGAAGCTTTCTTT

V: TRBV27
J: TRBJ2-1
size: .
D: .
CDR3: CASSFRGVDEQFF
DNA: TGTGCCAGCAGTTTCCGCGGCGTAGATGAGCAGTTCTTC

V: TRBV18
J: TRBJ2-2
size: .
D: TRBD2
CDR3: CASSQIGLAGNTGELFF
DNA: TGTGCCAGCTCTCAAATCGGACTAGCGGGGAACACCGGGGAGCTGTTTTTT

V: TRBV10-1
J: TRBJ2-3
size: .
D: TRBD2
CDR3: CASSESLAGTDTQYF
DNA: TGCGCCAGCAGTGAGTCACTAGCGGGCACAGATACGCAGTATTTT

V: TRBV6-1
J: TRBJ1-3
size: .
D: .
CDR3: CASSEIGRGRNTIYF
DNA: TGTGCCAGCAGTGAAATCGGCCGGGGTAGAAACACCATATATTTT

V: TRBV7-9
J: TRBJ2-1
size: .
D: TRBD1
CDR3: CASSPRTGSSYNEQFF
DNA: TGTGCCAGCAGCCCGCGGACAGGGAGCTCCTACAATGAGCAGTTCTTC

V: TRBV7-6
J: TRBJ2-1
size: .
D: TRBD2
CDR3: CASSLSGSYHNEQFF
DNA: TGTGCCAGCAGCTTAAGCGGGAGTTACCACAATGAGCAGTTCTTC

V: TRBV28
J: TRBJ2-3
size: once
D: TRBD2
CDR3: CASSLLGLAGPLTDTQYF
DNA: TGTGCCAGCAGTTTACTGGGACTAGCGGGGCCCCTCACAGATACGCAGTATTTT

V: TRBV19
J: TRBJ2-1
size: once
D: .
CDR3: CASGAPGLTYNEQFF
DNA: TGTGCCAGTGGGGCCCCGGGCCTTACCTACAATGAGCAGTTCTTC

V: TRBV2
J: TRBJ2-5
size: .
D: .
CDR3: CASSEQAQETQYF
DNA: TGTGCCAGCAGTGAACAGGCTCAGGAGACCCAGTACTTC

V: TRBV5-1
J: TRBJ2-3
size: once
D: TRBD2
CDR3: CASSLGRRSGGPADTQYF
DNA: TGCGCCAGCAGCTTGGGTCGTCGTTCGGGAGGGCCCGCAGATACGCAGTATTTT

V: TRBV11-2
J: TRBJ1-2
size: .
D: .
CDR3: CASSPGPYGYTF
DNA: TGTGCCAGCAGCCCTGGGCCTTATGGCTACACCTTC

V: TRBV18
J: TRBJ2-5
size: .
D: .
CDR3: CASSEPKAGYAIQETQYF
DNA: TGTGCCAGCTCCGAGCCTAAAGCAGGATACGCTATCCAAGAGACCCAGTACTTC

V: TRBV4-1
J: TRBJ2-1
size: .
D: TRBD2
CDR3: CASSQGGLAGGGHDEQFF
DNA: TGCGCCAGCAGCCAAGGTGGACTAGCGGGAGGAGGCCATGATGAGCAGTTCTTC

V: TRBV6-5
J: TRBJ2-4
size: .
D: .
CDR3: CASSPPGLSIQYF
DNA: TGTGCCAGCAGTCCCCCGGGACTCTCCATTCAGTACTTC

V: TRBV2
J: TRBJ2-2
size: .
D: .
CDR3: CASSGLAAGELFF
DNA: TGTGCCAGCAGTGGATTGGCGGCCGGGGAGCTGTTTTTT

V: TRBV19
J: TRBJ1-5
size: .
D: .
CDR3: CASTVGGNNQPQHF
DNA: TGTGCCAGTACGGTAGGAGGGAACAATCAGCCCCAGCATTTT

V: TRBV28
J: TRBJ1-2
size: once
D: .
CDR3: CASSFQGSYYGYTF
DNA: TGTGCCAGCAGTTTTCAGGGGTCTTACTATGGCTACACCTTC

V: TRBV6-6
J: TRBJ2-2
size: .
D: .
CDR3: CASSYSLNTGELFF
DNA: TGTGCCAGCAGTTACTCACTAAACACCGGGGAGCTGTTTTTT

V: TRBV28
J: TRBJ1-2
size: .
D: .
CDR3: CASSPGGGYGYTF
DNA: TGTGCCAGCAGCCCGGGCGGAGGCTATGGCTACACCTTC

V: TRBV19
J: TRBJ2-1
size: .
D: .
CDR3: CATTSAGKDEQFF
DNA: TGTGCCACAACTAGTGCTGGAAAGGATGAGCAGTTCTTC

V: TRBV5-4
J: TRBJ2-1
size: .
D: TRBD2
CDR3: CASSLRLAGASYNEQFF
DNA: TGTGCCAGCAGCTTGCGGCTAGCGGGAGCGTCCTACAATGAGCAGTTCTTC

V: TRBV5-1
J: TRBJ2-5
size: .
D: .
CDR3: CASSLAAGAETQYF
DNA: TGCGCCAGCAGCTTGGCGGCGGGGGCGGAGACCCAGTACTTC

V: TRBV5-4
J: TRBJ2-7
size: .
D: .
CDR3: CASSFGGRQGSYEQYF
DNA: TGTGCCAGCAGCTTCGGGGGTCGACAGGGTAGCTACGAGCAGTACTTC

V: TRBV29-1
J: TRBJ2-4
size: .
D: .
CDR3: CSAGRRTDKNIQYF
DNA: TGCAGCGCCGGCCGCCGGACAGACAAAAACATTCAGTACTTC